The next 25 T cell receptor beta chains were all read from a single sample in a study of beta chain features in type 1 diabetes. Every bit of the isolated RNA underwent reverse transcription, so sequencing read expressed TCRB transcripts. Sequencing used immunoSEQ multiplex PCR; TCRdb keeps in-frame clones, though not all of them. The sample records hundreds of thousands of clones, over 10% being singletons. The material sequenced was naive CD4+ T cells from blood. These receptors all come from a man aged 18 to 29 in good health.

The J gene is TRBJ2-5, the V gene TRBV28; D perhaps matches TRBD1 (5 bases). Gene TRBJ2-7 matches the end of the DNA better, so the J call may be wrong. CDR1 MDHEN and CDR2 SYDVKM come from the germline V gene. CDR3 length: 13 amino acids. This CDR3 reads CASHFRDSYEQYF. For the CDR3, the DNA is TGTGCCAGCCACTTCAGGGACTCCTACGAGCAGTACTTC.

This clone showed up just a few times. The gene calls are TRBV7-2 and TRBJ2-4; D is possibly TRBD2 (6 bases). Germline CDR1 is SGHTA and CDR2 is FQGNSA. V dropped 6 bases and J dropped 3 bases, with 15 bases sitting between them. The CDR3 contains 15 residues. The CDR3 is CASSFAWRDKNIQYF. The CDR3, as DNA: TGTGCCAGCAGTTTCGCATGGAGGGACAAAAACATTCAGTACTTC.

There are a few counts of this clone. This chain connects TRBV9 to TRBJ2-4; 8 nucleotides align to TRBD2. V was pared by 3 bases and J by 5 bases, with 4 bases of the junction left unmatched. The germline V gene encodes CDR1 SGDLS and CDR2 YYNGEE. The CDR3 is 14 amino acids. This CDR3 is CASSGTSTQNIQYF. The CDR3 nucleotides are TGTGCCAGCAGCGGGACTAGCACCCAAAACATTCAGTACTTC.

V and J are TRBV7-2 and TRBJ2-2; D remains unclear. CDR1 and CDR2 from the germline V gene are SGHTA and FQGNSA. The CDR3 runs to 13 residues. Trimming took off 1 base at V and 5 bases at J, with 5 bases between the two ends. CDR3 nucleotides: TGTGCCAGCAGCTTAGGTCCTACCGGGGAGCTGTTTTTT. It is translated as CASSLGPTGELFF.

This clone was seen just once. The genes are TRBV7-3 and TRBJ2-1, with TRBD2 matching 8 bases. V lost 5 bases to trimming and J lost 0 bases; unmatched junction nucleotides: 3. The CDR3 sequence is 15 residues long. Germline V gene lookup returns CDR1 SGHTA and CDR2 FQGTGA. DNA of the CDR3: TGTGCCAGCAGCATTAGCGGGGCCTCCTACAATGAGCAGTTCTTC. Encoded protein: CASSISGASYNEQFF.

This chain uses TRBV27 with TRBJ2-5, with TRBD1 matching 8 bases. The CDR3 runs to 13 residues. J was trimmed by 6 bases and V by 8 bases; bases with no gene match: 8. In germline, CDR1 is MNHEY, CDR2 SMNVEV (reference sequence). The CDR3 sequence is CASSSQGAKTQYF. In nucleotides, the CDR3 is TGTGCCAGCTCATCGCAGGGGGCGAAGACCCAGTACTTC.

The table lists this clone with a count of one. This rearrangement joins TRBV28 to TRBJ2-7; the D gene is possibly TRBD2 (6 bases). This CDR3 comprises 15 residues. Germline CDR1 MDHEN, CDR2 SYDVKM. V was pared by 6 bases and J by 0 bases, with 15 bases between. This chain's CDR3 is CASRPTGTPSYEQYF. The CDR3 DNA is TGTGCCAGCAGACCGACCGGGACTCCCTCCTACGAGCAGTACTTC.

The V call is TRBV7-2, the J call TRBJ1-1; 11 bases are a match to TRBD1. With 2 bases clipped from V and 5 bases from J, the junction kept 10 bases outside the gene matches. This CDR3 is built from 17 residues. CDR1 and CDR2 (germline): SGHTA, FQGNSA. CDR3 sequence: CASSLITIGTGGTEAFF. In DNA, the CDR3 is TGTGCCAGCAGCTTAATTACTATTGGGACAGGGGGGACTGAAGCTTTCTTT.

This clone has a handful of counts. This chain links TRBV27 with TRBJ2-5; the D gene is possibly TRBD1 (6 bases). The germline CDR1 and CDR2 sequences are MNHEY and SMNVEV (reference sequence). The CDR3 length is 14 residues. V was shortened by 0 bases and J by 5 bases, with 10 bases between the two germline ends. CDR3 amino acids: CASSLSLGAETQYF. Written as DNA, the CDR3 is TGTGCCAGCAGTTTATCTCTGGGGGCCGAGACCCAGTACTTC.

The chain employs TRBV2 and TRBJ2-7, with a tentative D call TRBD2 (6 bases). Per germline, CDR1 SNHLY and CDR2 FYNNEI. This CDR3 contains 12 residues. Trimming removed 6 bases from V and 3 bases from J, with 9 bases in between. CDR3 in amino acids: CASRGDFYEQYF. The DNA of the CDR3 is TGTGCCAGCAGAGGGGACTTCTACGAGCAGTACTTC.

The chain uses TRBV11-3 and TRBJ2-3; TRBD1 might be the D (5 bases). V was clipped by 5 bases and J by 7 bases, with 13 bases between them. The CDR3 runs to 13 residues. Germline values: CDR1 SGHNT, CDR2 YENEEA. The CDR3 DNA is TGTGCCAGCAGCGACAGATACCCAAATACGCAGTATTTT. Protein sequence: CASSDRYPNTQYF.

This clone was counted between two and nine times. V and J are TRBV4-3 and TRBJ1-4; no clear D gene. Trimming removed 0 bases from V and 1 base from J, with 9 bases in between. Germline CDR1 reads LGHNA; CDR2 reads YSLEER. This CDR3 is built from 16 residues. DNA of the CDR3: TGCGCCAGCAGCCAAGAATGGCAGCGAACTAATGAAAAACTGTTTTTT. Encoded protein: CASSQEWQRTNEKLFF.

This clone was seen more than once but under ten times. V is TRBV5-1 and J is TRBJ2-5, with 11 bases lining up with TRBD1. J lost 5 bases, V lost 4 bases, and 4 bases had no gene match. CDR3 length: 14 amino acids. CDR1 is SGHRS and CDR2 is YFSETQ in the germline V gene. The chain's CDR3 is CASSGGTGGETQYF. The CDR3 nucleotides are TGCGCCAGCAGCGGCGGGACAGGGGGGGAGACCCAGTACTTC.

The V and J genes are TRBV6-1 and TRBJ2-7; TRBD2 might be the D (5 bases). Per the germline V gene, CDR1 is MNHNS and CDR2 is SASEGT. The germline V and J ends were trimmed by 4 bases and 5 bases, with 12 bases remaining between them. This CDR3 contains 13 residues. Here the CDR3 DNA reads TGTGCCAGCAGTGCTCGCGGGTCCAACGAGCAGTACTTC. It translates to CASSARGSNEQYF.

The chain joins TRBV6-6 to TRBJ1-5; D gene uncertain. The CDR3 extends over 16 amino acids. CDR1 MNHNY and CDR2 SVGAGI come from the germline V gene (reference sequence). Trimming took off 6 bases at V and 0 bases at J, with 15 bases between the two ends. The CDR3 protein is CASSHSGSHSNQPQHF. CDR3 sequence (DNA): TGTGCCAGCAGCCATTCCGGGTCCCATAGCAATCAGCCCCAGCATTTT.

This clone has a handful of counts. The chain couples TRBV9 to TRBJ2-7; TRBD2 might be the D (6 bases). V gave up 0 bases and J gave up 5 bases, with 15 bases separating them. The CDR3 has 15 amino acids. CDR1 and CDR2 from the germline V gene are SGDLS and YYNGEE. CDR3 amino acids: CASSVGIRGSNEQYF. Written as DNA, the CDR3 is TGTGCCAGCAGCGTAGGAATCCGGGGGTCGAACGAGCAGTACTTC.

The chain couples TRBV7-2 to TRBJ2-7, with a weak D call TRBD1 (6 bases). V was cut by 3 bases and J by 3 bases, with 9 bases left in between. CDR3 size: 13 residues. Germline-derived CDR1 and CDR2 are SGHTA and FQGNSA. CDR3 region: CASSFNRDYEQYF. CDR3 in DNA: TGTGCCAGCAGCTTCAACAGGGACTACGAGCAGTACTTC. Complete variable domain (other parts from reference TRBV7-2 and TRBJ2-7): GAGVSQSPSNKVTEKGKDVELRCDPISGHTALYWYRQSLGQGLEFLIYFQGNSAPDKSGLPSDRFSAERTGGSVSTLTIQRTQQEDSAVYLCASSFNRDYEQYFGPGTRLTVT.

The chain uses TRBV11-1 and TRBJ2-7; maybe TRBD2 (6 bases). The germline V gene has CDR1 SGHAT and CDR2 FQDESV (reference sequence). The CDR3 sequence is 12 residues long. The V and J ends lost 5 bases and 6 bases respectively, with 11 bases between them. CDR3 amino acids: CASSPTGGEQYF. Here the CDR3 DNA reads TGTGCCAGCAGCCCGACCGGGGGCGAGCAGTACTTC.

The chain carries TRBV29-1 and TRBJ2-5; D may be TRBD1 (6 bases). Germline CDR1 and CDR2: SQVTM and ANQGSEA. V was cut by 6 bases and J by 5 bases, with 19 bases left in between. This CDR3 spans 14 amino acids. In DNA form, the CDR3 reads TGCAGCGTAGCAGTAAGCTACACAGGGGAGACCCAGTACTTC. This sequence encodes CSVAVSYTGETQYF.

V and J are TRBV5-6 and TRBJ1-5; D is ambiguous. Looked up from germline, CDR1 is SGHDT and CDR2 is YYEEEE. This CDR3 is 13 amino acids long. Trimming stripped 4 bases from V and 1 base from J, with 6 bases between. In DNA form, the CDR3 reads TGTGCCAGCAGCCGGTCGAGCAATCAGCCCCAGCATTTT. It is translated as CASSRSSNQPQHF.

This chain connects TRBV19 to TRBJ2-5, with TRBD1 matching over 8 bases. Trimming removed 1 base from V and 9 bases from J; junction bases left unmatched: 16. The CDR3 runs to 17 residues. CDR1 and CDR2 from the germline V gene are LNHDA and SQIVND (reference sequence). The CDR3 loop reads CASSIGTRQGSVRAQYF. In DNA form, the CDR3 reads TGTGCCAGTAGTATAGGGACCAGACAGGGGAGCGTTCGGGCCCAGTACTTC.

The chain links TRBV9 to TRBJ2-2; no reliable D call. This CDR3 is 15 amino acids long. Deletions cut 3 bases from V and 5 bases from J, with 14 bases between. Germline lookup yields CDR1 SGDLS and CDR2 YYNGEE. CDR3 loop: CASSGSNFDTGELFF. In DNA, the CDR3 is TGTGCCAGCAGCGGCTCCAACTTTGATACCGGGGAGCTGTTTTTT. Drawing the rest from reference TRBV9 and TRBJ2-2, the complete variable domain is DSGVTQTPKHLITATGQRVTLRCSPRSGDLSVYWYQQSLDQGLQFLIQYYNGEERAKGNILERFSAQQFPDLHSELNLSSLELGDSALYFCASSGSNFDTGELFFGEGSRLTVL.

The chain joins TRBV9 to TRBJ2-7, with TRBD2 matching 8 bases. The CDR3 covers 15 residues. After removal of 0 bases from V and 2 bases from J, the junction contained 4 bases not matched to a gene. Germline CDR1 is SGDLS and CDR2 is YYNGEE. The CDR3 DNA reads as TGTGCCAGCAGCGTAGGTCCGGGAGGGCCCTACGAGCAGTACTTC. Its translation is CASSVGPGGPYEQYF.

This clone came up a few times. V usage is TRBV30 and J usage is TRBJ1-5, with a possible D match to TRBD1 (5 bases). V gave up 2 bases and J gave up 4 bases, with 12 bases separating them. The CDR3 length is 14 residues. Germline CDR1 reads GTSNPN; CDR2 reads SVGIG (reference sequence). In DNA, the CDR3 is TGTGCCTGGAGTTCGGGGAGGGGAAATCAGCCCCAGCATTTT. This gives the protein CAWSSGRGNQPQHF.

The rearrangement uses TRBV29-1 and TRBJ2-5; TRBD1 aligns across 8 bases. The CDR3 consists of 16 residues. The V segment lost 4 bases and the J segment 2 bases; nucleotides outside the gene matches: 12. Germline V gene data show CDR1 as SQVTM and CDR2 as ANQGSEA. The CDR3 region has the DNA TGCAGCGTTGCGGTGCCCGGGACAGGTCTTCAAGAGACCCAGTACTTC. This gives the protein CSVAVPGTGLQETQYF. Filled out from reference TRBV29-1 and TRBJ2-5, the complete variable domain reads SAVISQKPSRDICQRGTSLTIQCQVDSQVTMMFWYRQQPGQSLTLIATANQGSEATYESGFVIDKFPISRPNLTFSTLTVSNMSPEDSSIYLCSVAVPGTGLQETQYFGPGTRLLVL.